Shown below are 17 T cell receptor beta chains from a single sample sequenced in a study of technical replicates of blood from several donors. The data were produced by immunoSEQ multiplex PCR, yet TCRdb's version contains in-frame clones alone and is incomplete. There are nearly 70,000 clones in the sample; approximately 91% occur only once, and 4.7% lies in the top ten. Sequencing input: PBMCs. All receptors come from a human donor in good health. Some clones in this sample may be carry-over from other donors' samples.

The rearrangement joins TRBV4-3 to TRBJ2-7, with 7 bases matching TRBD1. J gave up 5 bases and V 1 base, and 5 bases lay outside the gene matches. CDR3 length equals 14 residues. Germline CDR1 reads LGHNA; CDR2 reads YSLEER. The CDR3 coding sequence is TGCGCCAGCAGCCAAGGAGACAGGGCCGACGAGCAGTACTTC. Translation: CASSQGDRADEQYF.

The chain uses TRBV6-4 and TRBJ2-7; D may be TRBD1 (6 bases). The length of the CDR3 is 13 residues. The germline V gene encodes CDR1 MRHNA and CDR2 SNTAGT. V was clipped by 3 bases and J by 6 bases, with 12 bases between them. The DNA for the CDR3 is TGTGCCAGCAGTGATACTGAACAGGGCGAGCAGTACTTC. Protein sequence: CASSDTEQGEQYF.

This chain uses TRBV5-1 with TRBJ2-7; 10 bases map to TRBD2. V lost 2 bases and J lost 7; bases outside the gene matches: 6. Germline loops: CDR1 SGHRS, CDR2 YFSETQ. This CDR3 region has 14 residues. Here the CDR3 DNA reads TGCGCCAGCAGCTTCAGCGGGGGGGCCCAGGAGCAGTACTTC. Protein product: CASSFSGGAQEQYF.

The rearrangement uses TRBV18 and TRBJ1-6, with D tentatively TRBD1 (6 bases). V dropped 5 bases and J dropped 14 bases, with 19 bases sitting between them. Germline CDR1 and CDR2: KGHSH and LQKENI. The CDR3 runs 14 residues. The CDR3: CASSSTGGFEALHF. In nucleotides, the CDR3 is TGTGCCAGCTCATCGACAGGTGGGTTCGAGGCCCTCCACTTT.

The chain combines TRBV7-9 with TRBJ2-1; TRBD2 aligns across 11 bases. The CDR3 extends over 16 amino acids. J gave up 2 bases and V 5 bases, and 5 bases lay outside the gene matches. Germline values: CDR1 SEHNR, CDR2 FQNEAQ (reference sequence). The CDR3 DNA is TGTGCCAGCAGCGGGTTAGCGGGAGGGCCCTACAATGAGCAGTTCTTC. Translating it yields CASSGLAGGPYNEQFF.

This chain's CDR3 is CASSPYQGSSNQPQHF. The CDR3 DNA reads as TGTGCCAGCAGTCCATACCAGGGGAGCAGCAATCAGCCCCAGCATTTT. The chain carries TRBV28 and TRBJ1-5; possible D gene TRBD1, 6 bases. The germline CDR1 and CDR2 sequences are MDHEN and SYDVKM. Trimming removed 5 bases at V and 1 base at J, with 15 bases between. The CDR3 totals 16 residues.

This clone was recorded once. The rearrangement uses TRBV5-6 and TRBJ2-3; 12 bases fit TRBD2. With 3 bases clipped from V and 1 base from J, the junction kept 12 bases outside the gene matches. CDR1 and CDR2 (germline): SGHDT, YYEEEE. There are 19 residues in the CDR3. The CDR3 coding sequence is TGTGCCAGCAGCTCCGGACTAGCGGGGACCCGGGGAGGCACAGATACGCAGTATTTT. Amino acids: CASSSGLAGTRGGTDTQYF.

This clone appeared once. The chain carries TRBV11-1 and TRBJ2-7, with D perhaps TRBD2 (5 bases). CDR1 is SGHAT, CDR2 FQDESV, per germline (reference sequence). The CDR3 totals 13 residues. The V and J ends lost 0 bases and 7 bases respectively, with 10 bases between them. The CDR3 nucleotides are TGTGCCAGCAGCTTAGCGCATCGGGATGAGCAGTACTTC. Translated, it gives CASSLAHRDEQYF.

The chain recombines TRBV19 with TRBJ2-7; 7 bases are shared with TRBD1. Trimming took 5 bases from V and 2 from J; bases not matched to a gene: 3. The V gene's germline CDR1 is LNHDA and CDR2 SQIVND (reference sequence). This CDR3 comprises 13 residues. Written as DNA, the CDR3 is TGTGCCAGTAGTCCGGGACAGACCTACGAGCAGTACTTC. It codes for CASSPGQTYEQYF.

To note about this clone: Additional DNA sequences in this sample encode the identical CDR3. The V gene is TRBV15, the J gene TRBJ1-5; TRBD1 is a possible D gene (5 bases). V gave up 5 bases and J gave up 5 bases, with 7 bases separating them. This CDR3 spans 12 amino acids. Germline lookup yields CDR1 LNHNV and CDR2 YYDKDF (reference sequence). CDR3 loop: CATSAGHQPQHF. CDR3 in DNA: TGTGCCACCAGCGCAGGGCATCAGCCCCAGCATTTT.

The V call is TRBV20-1, the J call TRBJ1-4; D gene unclear. Germline V gene data show CDR1 as DFQATT and CDR2 as SNEGSKA (reference sequence). The length of the CDR3 is 11 residues. Trimming pared 3 bases from V and 4 bases from J, leaving 3 bases between. CDR3 in amino acids: CSARRNEKLFF. As DNA, the CDR3 is TGCAGTGCTAGGCGTAATGAAAAACTGTTTTTT.

The chain is built from TRBV6-5 and TRBJ1-2, with TRBD1 matching 11 bases. The CDR3 has 15 amino acids. Trimming at V came to 4 bases and at J to 7 bases, leaving 8 bases not matched to a gene. Germline-derived CDR1 and CDR2 are MNHEY and SVGAGI. The CDR3 loop reads CASSSGTGGAFGYTF. CDR3 nucleotides: TGTGCCAGCAGTTCCGGGACAGGGGGAGCGTTTGGCTACACCTTC.

The chain couples TRBV18 to TRBJ1-4, with a possible D match to TRBD1 (6 bases). This CDR3 comprises 15 residues. Germline-derived CDR1 and CDR2 are KGHSH and LQKENI. The ends were cut back, 4 bases at V and 7 bases at J, with 16 bases in the middle. In DNA, the CDR3 is TGTGCCAGCTCACTAAACAGGGTGAGCGGTGAAAAACTGTTTTTT. Encoded protein: CASSLNRVSGEKLFF. Combining the CDR3 with reference TRBV18 and TRBJ1-4 gives the whole variable domain NAGVMQNPRHLVRRRGQEARLRCSPMKGHSHVYWYRQLPEEGLKFMVYLQKENIIDESGMPKERFSAEFPKEGPSILRIQQVVRGDSAAYFCASSLNRVSGEKLFFGSGTQLSVL.

The chain couples TRBV7-3 to TRBJ2-3; D not certain. With 1 base removed from V and 3 bases from J, the gap between germline ends came to 8 bases. The germline V gene encodes CDR1 SGHTA and CDR2 FQGTGA. CDR3 length: 14 residues. CDR3 amino acids: CASSLSQRTDTQYF. In DNA form, the CDR3 reads TGTGCCAGCAGCTTAAGTCAGAGGACAGATACGCAGTATTTT.

A single count supports this clone. J is TRBJ1-4 and V is TRBV5-5; the D gene is possibly TRBD1 (6 bases). V was cut by 0 bases and J by 3 bases, with 9 bases left in between. Per germline, CDR1 SGHKS and CDR2 YYEKEE (reference sequence). The CDR3 sequence is 15 residues long. The chain's CDR3 is CASSLDRTANEKLFF. CDR3 in DNA: TGTGCCAGCAGCTTGGACCGGACAGCTAATGAAAAACTGTTTTTT.

The V and J genes are TRBV5-1 and TRBJ2-2; 8 bases match TRBD2. V lost 0 bases to trimming and J lost 8 bases; unmatched junction nucleotides: 3. Germline CDR1 is SGHRS and CDR2 is YFSETQ. The CDR3 spans 14 residues. CDR3 residues: CASSLEREMGELFF. DNA for the CDR3: TGCGCCAGCAGCTTGGAGCGGGAGATGGGGGAGCTGTTTTTT.

V gene TRBV6-6 combines with J gene TRBJ2-1; tentative D call: TRBD2 (5 bases). The ends were cut back, 0 bases at V and 4 bases at J, with 7 bases in the middle. The CDR3 contains 14 residues. CDR1 MNHNY and CDR2 SVGAGI come from the germline V gene (reference sequence). The CDR3 coding sequence is TGTGCCAGCAGTTACTCACTAGAATACAATGAGCAGTTCTTC. It translates to CASSYSLEYNEQFF.